These T cell receptor beta chains were read from a single sample in a study of T cells in Graves' hyperthyroidism and ophthalmopathy. TCRdb redid the calling of the multiplex PCR reads with MiXCR, one entry per CDR3 protein. The data show some 760,000 distinct CDR3 sequences, 12% to 15% seen once. The sample was blood. The receptors come from a young woman with Graves' hyperthyroidism. CDR3s include the opening cysteine and the closing phenylalanine or tryptophan. The D gene is left open where the match is weak. The listing skips clone size in some rows; elsewhere it reads once, few, many or a size class.

TRBJ2-1 many - TRBV2 CASSEWTSNEQFF TGTGCCAGCAGTGAGTGGACTTCCAATGAGCAGTTCTTC
TRBJ2-1 - TRBD2 TRBV20-1 CSARDHLAGLGREQFF TGCAGTGCTAGAGATCACCTAGCGGGTTTGGGTCGGGAGCAGTTCTTC
TRBJ1-6 many TRBD1 TRBV18 CASSGQGNSPLHF TGTGCCAGCTCCGGACAGGGGAATTCACCCCTCCACTTT
TRBJ2-5 few TRBD2 TRBV5-1 CASSLGTSGRVETQYF TGCGCCAGCAGCTTGGGGACTAGCGGGAGAGTCGAGACCCAGTACTTC
TRBJ2-3 many - TRBV29-1 CSDDGPAGDTQYF TGCAGCGATGACGGTCCTGCCGGAGATACGCAGTATTTT
TRBJ1-6 - TRBD1 TRBV4-2 CASSQEGTGGEWGNNSPLHF TGTGCCAGCAGCCAAGAAGGGACAGGGGGGGAATGGGGAAATAATTCACCCCTCCACTTT
TRBJ2-5 - TRBD1 TRBV4-3 CASSQGRGTGPETQYF TGCGCCAGCAGCCAAGGTCGGGGGACAGGGCCAGAGACCCAGTACTTC
TRBJ1-1 many - TRBV6-1 CASSPDINTEAFF TGTGCCAGCAGCCCGGACATAAACACTGAAGCTTTCTTT
TRBJ1-3 few TRBD1 TRBV5-1 CASSLGQGATIYF TGCGCCAGCAGCTTGGGACAGGGGGCCACCATATATTTT
TRBJ2-1 few TRBD2 TRBV9 CASSRRGTSGRLGSYNEQFF TGTGCCAGCAGCCGGAGGGGGACTAGCGGGAGGTTGGGGTCCTACAATGAGCAGTTCTTC
TRBJ1-6 many TRBD1 TRBV30 CAWNWDRGLSPLHF TGTGCCTGGAACTGGGACAGGGGGCTTTCACCCCTCCACTTT
TRBJ2-7 few TRBD2 TRBV19 CASSSFRDYSYEQYF TGTGCCAGTAGTTCTTTCCGGGACTACTCCTACGAGCAGTACTTC
TRBJ2-7 - TRBD2 TRBV5-4 CASRRAGGTYEQYF TGTGCCAGCAGACGGGCGGGAGGGACCTACGAGCAGTACTTC
TRBJ2-2 many - TRBV12-3/TRBV12-4 CASTPNGEIGGELFF TGTGCCAGCACCCCAAATGGGGAGATTGGCGGGGAGCTGTTTTTT
TRBJ1-1 few - TRBV5-8 CASSRIRGNTEAFF TGTGCCAGCAGCCGGATTCGAGGGAACACTGAAGCTTTCTTT
TRBJ2-1 many TRBD1 TRBV2 CASKWDSSYNEQFF TGTGCCAGCAAATGGGACAGCTCCTACAATGAGCAGTTCTTC
TRBJ2-2 many TRBD2 TRBV6-4 CASSSRSGGTGELFF TGTGCCAGCAGTAGCCGAAGCGGGGGCACCGGGGAGCTGTTTTTT
TRBJ2-7 many TRBD2 TRBV10-3 CAMSLQAGAGYEQYF TGTGCCATGTCACTTCAAGCGGGGGCAGGCTACGAGCAGTACTTC
TRBJ2-1 - TRBD1 TRBV12-3/TRBV12-4 CASSLVGQGRNNEQFF TGTGCCAGCAGTTTAGTAGGACAGGGAAGAAACAATGAGCAGTTCTTC
TRBJ2-1 - - TRBV5-4 CASNLGGGYNEQFF TGTGCCAGTAACTTAGGGGGAGGGTACAATGAGCAGTTCTTC
TRBJ2-7 few - TRBV20-1 CSARHIAAYEQYF TGCAGTGCTAGACACATAGCAGCCTACGAGCAGTACTTC
TRBJ1-1 many TRBD1 TRBV18 CASSSRTGSMNTEAFF TGTGCCAGCTCATCTCGGACAGGCAGCATGAACACTGAAGCTTTCTTT
TRBJ2-5 - - TRBV7-8 CASSLHALQETQYF TGTGCCAGCAGCTTACATGCCCTCCAAGAGACCCAGTACTTC
TRBJ2-7 - TRBD2 TRBV20-1 CSARVASGVHEQYF TGCAGTGCTAGAGTGGCTAGCGGGGTCCACGAGCAGTACTTC
TRBJ2-7 once TRBD2 TRBV4-3 CASSQDRKRERVVHEQYF TGCGCCAGCAGCCAAGATAGGAAGCGGGAGAGAGTAGTCCACGAGCAGTACTTC
TRBJ1-5 few - TRBV19 CASSIGQAAQPQHF TGTGCCAGTAGTATAGGACAGGCAGCTCAGCCCCAGCATTTT
TRBJ2-3 many - TRBV30 CARGAPGTQYF TGTGCCAGAGGGGCCCCGGGTACGCAGTATTTT
TRBJ1-5 many - TRBV28 CASGGQNQPQHF TGTGCCAGCGGGGGGCAGAATCAGCCCCAGCATTTT
TRBJ1-3 - - TRBV30 CAWSGPGRGNTIYF TGTGCCTGGAGTGGGCCCGGGCGAGGAAACACCATATATTTT
TRBJ2-7 - TRBD2 TRBV20-1 CSARGLAGDPYEQYF TGCAGTGCTAGGGGGCTAGCGGGCGACCCCTACGAGCAGTACTTC
TRBJ1-1 many - TRBV6-1 CASSPRGQLEAFF TGTGCCAGCAGTCCCCGTGGCCAGCTGGAAGCTTTCTTT
TRBJ2-3 many - TRBV15 CATSRASTSVDTQYF TGTGCCACCAGCAGAGCAAGTACTAGTGTAGATACGCAGTATTTT
TRBJ1-1 - - TRBV20-1 CSARGGGRAPNTEAFF TGCAGTGCTAGAGGAGGGGGGCGCGCCCCGAACACTGAAGCTTTCTTT
TRBJ1-4 few - TRBV7-9 CASSSDSEKLFF TGTGCCAGCAGCTCAGACAGCGAAAAACTGTTTTTT
TRBJ2-7 many - TRBV6-1 CASSTDPRHYF TGTGCCAGCAGTACGGACCCGCGGCATTACTTC
TRBJ2-6 few - TRBV2 CASSEADSKAGANVLTF TGTGCCAGCAGTGAAGCCGATTCGAAGGCCGGGGCCAACGTCCTGACTTTC
TRBJ1-1 - - TRBV27 CASGPQVMNTEAFF TGTGCCAGCGGCCCACAGGTTATGAACACTGAAGCTTTCTTT
TRBJ1-1 many - TRBV19 CASSYTGRSTEAFF TGTGCCAGTAGTTACACGGGACGGAGCACTGAAGCTTTCTTT
TRBJ2-3 many - TRBV2 CASSEEGTLRTDTQYF TGTGCCAGCAGTGAAGAAGGGACTTTGAGGACAGATACGCAGTATTTT
TRBJ2-7 few - TRBV14 CASSQDHPFGSSFYEQYF TGTGCCAGCAGCCAAGATCACCCCTTTGGCAGTTCGTTCTACGAGCAGTACTTC
TRBJ2-5 few - TRBV18 CASSVGRETQYF TGTGCCAGCTCAGTGGGCCGCGAGACCCAGTACTTC
TRBJ2-5 - TRBD1 TRBV14 CASSQTRQGQETQYF TGTGCCAGCAGCCAAACCCGACAGGGGCAAGAGACCCAGTACTTC
TRBJ2-4 - - TRBV18 CASSPSSENIQYF TGTGCCAGCTCACCGAGTTCTGAAAACATTCAGTACTTC
TRBJ1-4 once - TRBV29-1 CSGALAGNEKLFF TGCAGCGGAGCTCTGGCCGGGAATGAAAAACTGTTTTTT
TRBJ2-3 many - TRBV18 CASSPLKDTQYF TGTGCCAGCTCACCACTAAAGGATACGCAGTATTTT
TRBJ2-1 few TRBD1 TRBV19 CASSMRTGGASYNEQFF TGTGCCAGTAGTATGCGAACAGGGGGCGCCTCCTACAATGAGCAGTTCTTC
TRBJ2-3 many TRBD2 TRBV2 CASMGSTGGGQYF TGTGCCAGCATGGGTTCGACTGGCGGGGGGCAGTATTTT
TRBJ1-4 few - TRBV18 CASSPRRGGANEKLFF TGTGCCAGCTCACCAAGAAGGGGAGGGGCGAATGAAAAACTGTTTTTT
TRBJ2-5 many - TRBV28 CASSFAGTQYF TGTGCCAGCAGCTTCGCGGGGACCCAGTACTTC
TRBJ1-6 many - TRBV27 CASSPGLVSNSPLHF TGTGCCAGCAGTCCAGGACTGGTCTCTAATTCACCCCTCCACTTT
TRBJ1-2 - - TRBV6-2/TRBV6-3 CASSYPGYRTPNYGYTF TGTGCCAGCAGTTACCCGGGGTACAGGACTCCTAACTATGGCTACACCTTC
TRBJ2-7 many - TRBV29-1 CSVVAGTSYEQYF TGCAGCGTTGTGGCTGGAACCTCCTACGAGCAGTACTTC
TRBJ2-7 many - TRBV20-1 CSASLIPLGDEQYF TGCAGTGCTAGCCTGATCCCCCTAGGGGACGAGCAGTACTTC
TRBJ2-5 many - TRBV7-9 CASSLTKSGPPQETQYF TGTGCCAGCAGCTTAACGAAATCAGGGCCTCCACAGGAGACCCAGTACTTC
TRBJ2-1 - - TRBV6-2/TRBV6-3 CASRGTTYNEQFF TGTGCCAGCAGAGGCACCACCTACAATGAGCAGTTCTTC
TRBJ2-5 - TRBD1 TRBV6-2/TRBV6-3 CASSAGTGIQEAQYF TGTGCCAGCAGTGCCGGGACAGGGATCCAAGAGGCCCAGTACTTC